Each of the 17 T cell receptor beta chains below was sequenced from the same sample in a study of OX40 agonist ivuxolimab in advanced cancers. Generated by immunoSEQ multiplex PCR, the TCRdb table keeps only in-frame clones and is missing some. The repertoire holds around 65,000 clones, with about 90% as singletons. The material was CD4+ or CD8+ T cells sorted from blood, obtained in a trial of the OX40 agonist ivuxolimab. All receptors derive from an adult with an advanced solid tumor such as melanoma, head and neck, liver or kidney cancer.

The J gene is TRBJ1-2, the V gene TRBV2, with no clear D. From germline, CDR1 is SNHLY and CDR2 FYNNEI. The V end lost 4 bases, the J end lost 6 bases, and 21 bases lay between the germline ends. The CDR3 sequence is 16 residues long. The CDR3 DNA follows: TGTGCCAGCAGTGGAGGAGGGTTGGACGGTTTTAATGGCTACACCTTC. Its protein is CASSGGGLDGFNGYTF.

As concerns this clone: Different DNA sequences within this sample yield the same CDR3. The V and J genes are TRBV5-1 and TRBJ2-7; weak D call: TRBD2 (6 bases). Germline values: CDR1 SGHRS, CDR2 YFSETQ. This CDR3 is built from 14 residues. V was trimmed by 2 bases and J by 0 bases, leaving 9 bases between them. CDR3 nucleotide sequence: TGCGCCAGCAGCTTATCCGGGAGCTCCTACGAGCAGTACTTC. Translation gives CASSLSGSSYEQYF. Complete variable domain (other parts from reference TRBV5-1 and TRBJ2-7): KAGVTQTPRYLIKTRGQQVTLSCSPISGHRSVSWYQQTPGQGLQFLFEYFSETQRNKGNFPGRFSGRQFSNSRSEMNVSTLELGDSALYLCASSLSGSSYEQYFGPGTRLTVT.

CDR3 in amino acids: CASSLGGLGNDGYTF. The CDR3 DNA is TGTGCCAGCAGCTTAGGGGGCCTGGGAAACGATGGCTACACCTTC. The rearrangement uses TRBV11-2 and TRBJ1-2; TRBD1 is a possible D gene (5 bases). There are 15 residues in the CDR3. V was pared by 1 base and J by 6 bases, with 15 bases between. Per the germline V gene, CDR1 is SGHAT and CDR2 is FQNNGV. Using reference TRBV11-2 and TRBJ1-2 for the parts outside the CDR3, the full variable domain is EAGVAQSPRYKIIEKRQSVAFWCNPISGHATLYWYQQILGQGPKLLIQFQNNGVVDDSQLPKDRFSAERLKGVDSTLKIQPAKLEDSAVYLCASSLGGLGNDGYTFGSGTRLTVV.

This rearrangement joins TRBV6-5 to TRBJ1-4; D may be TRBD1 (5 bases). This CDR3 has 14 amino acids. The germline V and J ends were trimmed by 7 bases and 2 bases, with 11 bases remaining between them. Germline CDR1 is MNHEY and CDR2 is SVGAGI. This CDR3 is CASKRGMTNEKLFF. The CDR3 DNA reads TGTGCCAGCAAGAGGGGCATGACTAATGAAAAACTGTTTTTT.

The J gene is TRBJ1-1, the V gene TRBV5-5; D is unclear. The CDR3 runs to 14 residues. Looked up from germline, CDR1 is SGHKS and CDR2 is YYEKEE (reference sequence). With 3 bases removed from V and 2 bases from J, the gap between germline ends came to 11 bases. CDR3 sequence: CASSSLLGNTEAFF. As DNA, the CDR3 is TGTGCCAGCAGCTCCCTTTTGGGAAACACTGAAGCTTTCTTT.

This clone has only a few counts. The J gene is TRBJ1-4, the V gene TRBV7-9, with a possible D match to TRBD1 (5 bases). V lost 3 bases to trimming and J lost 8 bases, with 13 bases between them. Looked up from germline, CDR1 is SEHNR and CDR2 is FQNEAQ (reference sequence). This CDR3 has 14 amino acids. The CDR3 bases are TGTGCCAGCAGCTTGTCCGGGGCACGCGAAAAACTGTTTTTT. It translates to CASSLSGAREKLFF.

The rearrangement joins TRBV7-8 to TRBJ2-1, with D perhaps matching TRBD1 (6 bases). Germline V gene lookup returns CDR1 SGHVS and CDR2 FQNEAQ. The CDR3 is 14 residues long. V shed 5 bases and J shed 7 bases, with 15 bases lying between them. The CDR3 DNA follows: TGTGCCAGCAGCGACAGGACTTCTCGGAATGAGCAGTTCTTC. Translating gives CASSDRTSRNEQFF.

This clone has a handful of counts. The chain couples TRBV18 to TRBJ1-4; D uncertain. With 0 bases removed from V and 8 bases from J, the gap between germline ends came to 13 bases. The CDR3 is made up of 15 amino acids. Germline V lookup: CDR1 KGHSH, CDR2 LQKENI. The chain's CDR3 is CASSPPTGVQEKLFF. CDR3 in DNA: TGTGCCAGCTCACCACCGACCGGGGTTCAAGAAAAACTGTTTTTT.

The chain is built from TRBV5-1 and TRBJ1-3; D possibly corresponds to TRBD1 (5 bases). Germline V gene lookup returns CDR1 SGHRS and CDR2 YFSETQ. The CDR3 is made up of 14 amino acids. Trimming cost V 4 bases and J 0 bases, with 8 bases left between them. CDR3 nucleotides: TGCGCCAGCAGCCCAGGGATCTCTGGAAACACCATATATTTT. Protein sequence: CASSPGISGNTIYF.

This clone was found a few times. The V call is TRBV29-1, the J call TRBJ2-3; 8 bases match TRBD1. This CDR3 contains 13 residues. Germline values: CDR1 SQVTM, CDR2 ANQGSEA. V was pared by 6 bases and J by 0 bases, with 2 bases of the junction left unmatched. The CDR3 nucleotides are TGCAGCGTGCACAGGGGGAGCACAGATACGCAGTATTTT. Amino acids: CSVHRGSTDTQYF.

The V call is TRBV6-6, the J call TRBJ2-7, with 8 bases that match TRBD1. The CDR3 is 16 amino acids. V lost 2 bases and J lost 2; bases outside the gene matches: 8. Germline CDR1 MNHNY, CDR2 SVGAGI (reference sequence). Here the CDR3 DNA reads TGTGCCAGCAGTTACGGAAACAGGGGGGTGACCTACGAGCAGTACTTC. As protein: CASSYGNRGVTYEQYF.

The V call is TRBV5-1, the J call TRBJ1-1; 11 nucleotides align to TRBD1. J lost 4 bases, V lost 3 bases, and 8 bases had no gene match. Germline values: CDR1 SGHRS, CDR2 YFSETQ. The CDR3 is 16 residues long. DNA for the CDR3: TGCGCCAGCAGCTCACGGACAGGGGGCGGGGGCACTGAAGCTTTCTTT. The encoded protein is CASSSRTGGGGTEAFF. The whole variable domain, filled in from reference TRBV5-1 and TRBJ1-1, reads KAGVTQTPRYLIKTRGQQVTLSCSPISGHRSVSWYQQTPGQGLQFLFEYFSETQRNKGNFPGRFSGRQFSNSRSEMNVSTLELGDSALYLCASSSRTGGGGTEAFFGQGTRLTVV.

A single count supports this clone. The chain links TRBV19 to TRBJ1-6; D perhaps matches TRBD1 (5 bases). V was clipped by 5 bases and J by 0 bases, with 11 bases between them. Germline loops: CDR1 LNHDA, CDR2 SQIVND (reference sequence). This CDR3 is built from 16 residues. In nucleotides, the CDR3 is TGTGCCAGTAGTCCCCGACAGATCTCCTATAATTCACCCCTCCACTTT. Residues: CASSPRQISYNSPLHF.

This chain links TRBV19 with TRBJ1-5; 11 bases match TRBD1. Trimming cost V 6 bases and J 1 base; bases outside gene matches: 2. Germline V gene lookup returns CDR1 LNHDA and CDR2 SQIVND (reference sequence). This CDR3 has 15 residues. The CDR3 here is CASRGDRGSNQPQHF. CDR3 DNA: TGTGCCAGTAGGGGGGACAGGGGGAGCAATCAGCCCCAGCATTTT.

This CDR3 reads CASSLDRPYNSPLHF. The CDR3 coding sequence is TGTGCCAGCAGCCTGGACAGACCCTATAATTCACCCCTCCACTTT. The chain is built from TRBV5-6 and TRBJ1-6; D is possibly TRBD1 (6 bases). Germline CDR1 reads SGHDT; CDR2 reads YYEEEE. V shed 4 bases and J shed 2 bases, with 10 bases lying between them. There are 15 residues in the CDR3.

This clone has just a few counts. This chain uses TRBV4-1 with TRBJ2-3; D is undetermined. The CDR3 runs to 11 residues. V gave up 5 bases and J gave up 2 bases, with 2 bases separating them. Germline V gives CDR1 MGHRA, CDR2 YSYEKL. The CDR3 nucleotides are TGCGCCAGCAGCGACACAGATACGCAGTATTTT. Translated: CASSDTDTQYF.

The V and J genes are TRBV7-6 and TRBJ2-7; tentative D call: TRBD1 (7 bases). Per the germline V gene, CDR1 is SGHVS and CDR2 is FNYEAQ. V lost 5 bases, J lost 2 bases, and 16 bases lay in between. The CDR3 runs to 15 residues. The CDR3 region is CASSRLGGGAYEQYF. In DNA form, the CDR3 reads TGTGCCAGCAGCCGACTTGGAGGGGGCGCCTACGAGCAGTACTTC. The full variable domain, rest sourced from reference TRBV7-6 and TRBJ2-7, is GAGVSQSPRYKVTKRGQDVALRCDPISGHVSLYWYRQALGQGPEFLTYFNYEAQQDKSGLPNDRFSAERPEGSISTLTIQRTEQRDSAMYRCASSRLGGGAYEQYFGPGTRLTVT.